This TCR beta chain was observed in a study of shared clonotypes between healthy human individuals. Repertoires were generated with immunoSEQ multiplex PCR, while TCRdb's copy carries only in-frame clones and drops some. The profile shows 1.5 million to 1.9 million clones, nearly 99% of them singletons. The CDR3 is made up of 14 amino acids. V lost 0 bases and J lost 0, with 9 bases in between. Germline lookup yields CDR1 GTSNPN and CDR2 SVGIG (reference sequence). Healthy HIV-negative adults with no recent acute infections or vaccinations were recruited as donors. Division of CD4+ cells produced a CD45RA+ naive subset and a CD45RA-negative memory subset. Notes on this clone: Its antigen is not known.

Study-wide findings and caveats: Unshared clonotypes carried lower generation probabilities than those common to all four donors. Even with large depth, rarefaction showed that sorted-subset sequencing was incomplete.

The sequenced material came from naive CD4+ T cells sorted from blood. Subset of the sample: CD45RA+ positively selected. The TCR comes from a young man in good health. The chain joins TRBV30 to TRBJ2-7; D not resolved. Here the CDR3 DNA reads TGTGCCTGGAGTGTAAGGCGTATCTCCTACGAGCAGTACTTC. Its translation is CAWSVRRISYEQYF. The complete variable domain, with remaining parts taken from reference TRBV30 and TRBJ2-7, reads SQTIHQWPATLVQPVGSPLSLECTVEGTSNPNLYWYRQAAGRGLQLLFYSVGIGQISSEVPQNLSASRPQDRQFILSSKKLLLSDSGFYLCAWSVRRISYEQYFGPGTRLTVT.